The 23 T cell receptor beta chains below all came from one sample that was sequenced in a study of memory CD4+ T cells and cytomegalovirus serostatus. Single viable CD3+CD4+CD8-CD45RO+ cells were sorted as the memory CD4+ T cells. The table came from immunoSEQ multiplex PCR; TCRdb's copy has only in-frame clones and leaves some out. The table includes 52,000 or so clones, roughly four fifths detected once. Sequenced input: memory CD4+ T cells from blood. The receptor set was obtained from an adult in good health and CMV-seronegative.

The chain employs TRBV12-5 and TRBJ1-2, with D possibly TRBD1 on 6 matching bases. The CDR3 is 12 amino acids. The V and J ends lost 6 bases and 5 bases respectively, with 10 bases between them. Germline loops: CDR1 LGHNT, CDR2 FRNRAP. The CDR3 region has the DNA TGTGCTAGTGGCCCACAGGGTTATGGCTACACCTTC. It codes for CASGPQGYGYTF.

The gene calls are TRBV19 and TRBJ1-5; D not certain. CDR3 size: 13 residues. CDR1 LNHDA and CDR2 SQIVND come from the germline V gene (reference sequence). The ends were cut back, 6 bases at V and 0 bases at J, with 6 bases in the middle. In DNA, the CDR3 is TGTGCCAGTAGAGATTATAGCAATCAGCCCCAGCATTTT. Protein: CASRDYSNQPQHF.

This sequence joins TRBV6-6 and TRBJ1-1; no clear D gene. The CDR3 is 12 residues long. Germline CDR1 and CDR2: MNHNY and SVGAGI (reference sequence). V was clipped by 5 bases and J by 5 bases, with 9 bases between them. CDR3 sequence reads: CASSPAGTEAFF. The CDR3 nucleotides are TGTGCCAGCAGTCCGGCTGGAACTGAAGCTTTCTTT.

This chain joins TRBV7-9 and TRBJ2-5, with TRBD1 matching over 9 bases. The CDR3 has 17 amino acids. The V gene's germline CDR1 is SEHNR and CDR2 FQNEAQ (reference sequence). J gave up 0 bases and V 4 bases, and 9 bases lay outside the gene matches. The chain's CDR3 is CASSSLPRDRDQETQYF. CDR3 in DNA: TGTGCCAGCAGCTCCCTCCCCCGGGACAGGGACCAAGAGACCCAGTACTTC. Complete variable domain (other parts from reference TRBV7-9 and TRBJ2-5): DTGVSQNPRHKITKRGQNVTFRCDPISEHNRLYWYRQTLGQGPEFLTYFQNEAQLEKSRLLSDRFSAERPKGSFSTLEIQRTEQGDSAMYLCASSSLPRDRDQETQYFGPGTRLLVL.

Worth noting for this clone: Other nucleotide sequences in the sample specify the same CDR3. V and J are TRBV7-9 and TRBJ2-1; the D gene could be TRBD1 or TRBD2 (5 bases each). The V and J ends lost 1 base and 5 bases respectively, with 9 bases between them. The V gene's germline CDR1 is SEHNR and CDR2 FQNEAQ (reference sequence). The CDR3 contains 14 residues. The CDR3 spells CASSLGGTDNEQFF. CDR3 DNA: TGTGCCAGCAGCTTAGGGGGGACGGACAATGAGCAGTTCTTC.

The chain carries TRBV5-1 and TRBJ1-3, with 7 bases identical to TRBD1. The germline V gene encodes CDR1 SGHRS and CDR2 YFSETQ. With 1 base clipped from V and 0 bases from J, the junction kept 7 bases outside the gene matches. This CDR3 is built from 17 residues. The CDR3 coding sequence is TGCGCCAGCAGCTTGAGAGAGGGGGCTTACTCTGGAAACACCATATATTTT. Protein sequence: CASSLREGAYSGNTIYF.

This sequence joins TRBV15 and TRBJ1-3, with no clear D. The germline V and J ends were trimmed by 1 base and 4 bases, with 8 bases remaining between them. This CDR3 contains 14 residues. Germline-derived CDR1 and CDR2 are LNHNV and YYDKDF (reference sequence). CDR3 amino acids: CATSRGGEGNTIYF. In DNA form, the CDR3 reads TGTGCCACCAGCAGAGGCGGTGAGGGAAACACCATATATTTT.

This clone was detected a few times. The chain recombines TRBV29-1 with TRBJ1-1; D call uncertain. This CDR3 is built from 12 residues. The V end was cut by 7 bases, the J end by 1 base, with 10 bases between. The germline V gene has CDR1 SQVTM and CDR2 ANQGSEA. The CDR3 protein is CSAQHPNTEAFF. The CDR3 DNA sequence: TGCAGCGCCCAACACCCGAACACTGAAGCTTTCTTT.

CDR3 region: CASSPGTKTFSGNTIYF. In nucleotides, the CDR3 is TGCGCCAGCAGTCCCGGGACAAAAACATTCTCTGGAAACACCATATATTTT. The chain employs TRBV5-1 and TRBJ1-3, with D maybe TRBD1 (6 bases). CDR1 is SGHRS and CDR2 is YFSETQ in the germline V gene. The CDR3 consists of 17 residues. Trimming shortened V by 5 bases and J by 0 bases, and 18 bases separated the two germline ends.

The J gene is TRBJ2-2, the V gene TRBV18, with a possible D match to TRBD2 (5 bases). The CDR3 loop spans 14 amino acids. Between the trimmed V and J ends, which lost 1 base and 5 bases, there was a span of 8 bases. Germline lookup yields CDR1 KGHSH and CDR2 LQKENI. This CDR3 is CASSPLGETGELFF. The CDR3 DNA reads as TGTGCCAGCTCACCACTCGGGGAAACCGGGGAGCTGTTTTTT.

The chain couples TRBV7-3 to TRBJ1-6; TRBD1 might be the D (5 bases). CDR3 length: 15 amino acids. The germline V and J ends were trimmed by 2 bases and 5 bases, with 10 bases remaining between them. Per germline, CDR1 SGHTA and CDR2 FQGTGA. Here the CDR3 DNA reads TGTGCCAGCAGCTTATCAGGGACCCATAATTCACCCCTCCACTTT. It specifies CASSLSGTHNSPLHF.

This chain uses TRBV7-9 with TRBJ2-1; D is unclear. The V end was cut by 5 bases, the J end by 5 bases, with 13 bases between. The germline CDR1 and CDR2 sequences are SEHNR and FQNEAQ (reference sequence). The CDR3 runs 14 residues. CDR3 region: CASSPYFMDNEQFF. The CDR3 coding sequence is TGTGCCAGCAGCCCCTATTTTATGGACAATGAGCAGTTCTTC.

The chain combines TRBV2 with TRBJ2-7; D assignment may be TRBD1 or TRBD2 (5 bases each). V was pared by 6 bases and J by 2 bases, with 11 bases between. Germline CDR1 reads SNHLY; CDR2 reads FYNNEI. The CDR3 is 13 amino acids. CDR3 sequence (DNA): TGTGCCAGCAGAGCCGGGACGACCTACGAGCAGTACTTC. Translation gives CASRAGTTYEQYF.

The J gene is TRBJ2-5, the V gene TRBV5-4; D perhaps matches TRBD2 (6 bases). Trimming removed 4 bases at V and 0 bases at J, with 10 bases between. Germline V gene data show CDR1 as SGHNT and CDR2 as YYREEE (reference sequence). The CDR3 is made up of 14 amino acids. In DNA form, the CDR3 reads TGTGCCAGCAGCCCCGGGACTCACCAAGAGACCCAGTACTTC. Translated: CASSPGTHQETQYF.

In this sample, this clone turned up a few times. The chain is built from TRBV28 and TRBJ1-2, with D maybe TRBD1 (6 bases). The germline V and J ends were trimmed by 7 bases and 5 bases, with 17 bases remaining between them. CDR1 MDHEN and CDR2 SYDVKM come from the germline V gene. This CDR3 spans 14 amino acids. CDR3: CASNSVGGAYGYTF. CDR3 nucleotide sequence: TGTGCCAGCAATTCCGTGGGGGGGGCTTATGGCTACACCTTC.

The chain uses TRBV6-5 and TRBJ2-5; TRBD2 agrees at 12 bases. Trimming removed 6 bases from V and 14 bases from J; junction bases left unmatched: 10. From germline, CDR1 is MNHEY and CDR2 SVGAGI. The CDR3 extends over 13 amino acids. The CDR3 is CASRETSGGPIYF. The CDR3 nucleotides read TGTGCCAGCAGAGAAACTAGCGGGGGGCCAATATACTTC.

CDR3 nucleotides: TGCGCCAGCAGCTCCCCAGGGGGAGTCTACGAGCAGTACTTC. It translates to CASSSPGGVYEQYF. V usage is TRBV4-1 and J usage is TRBJ2-7; TRBD1 matches 7 bases. The V segment lost 5 bases and the J segment 3 bases; nucleotides outside the gene matches: 7. CDR1 and CDR2 from the germline V gene are MGHRA and YSYEKL. The CDR3 is made up of 14 amino acids.

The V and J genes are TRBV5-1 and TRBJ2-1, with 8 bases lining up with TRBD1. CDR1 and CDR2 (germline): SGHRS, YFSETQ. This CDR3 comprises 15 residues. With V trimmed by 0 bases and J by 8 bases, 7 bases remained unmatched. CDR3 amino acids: CASSLEGHRGDEQFF. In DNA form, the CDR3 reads TGCGCCAGCAGCTTGGAAGGTCACAGGGGGGATGAGCAGTTCTTC.

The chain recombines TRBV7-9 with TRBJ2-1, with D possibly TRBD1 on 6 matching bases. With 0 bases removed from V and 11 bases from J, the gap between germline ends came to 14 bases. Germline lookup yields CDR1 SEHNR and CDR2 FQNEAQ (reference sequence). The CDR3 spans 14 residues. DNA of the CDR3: TGTGCCAGCAGCTTAGCAGGGGGTCGGGGACAGCAGTTCTTC. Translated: CASSLAGGRGQQFF.

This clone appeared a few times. In DNA form, the CDR3 reads TGCGCCAGCAGGGAATTTGGGGGGGGTAGCACTGAAGCTTTCTTT. Amino acid sequence: CASREFGGGSTEAFF. The chain carries TRBV10-2 and TRBJ1-1, with a possible D match to TRBD1 (5 bases). The CDR3 consists of 15 residues. V dropped 6 bases and J dropped 4 bases, with 18 bases sitting between them. Germline values: CDR1 WSHSY, CDR2 SAAADI.

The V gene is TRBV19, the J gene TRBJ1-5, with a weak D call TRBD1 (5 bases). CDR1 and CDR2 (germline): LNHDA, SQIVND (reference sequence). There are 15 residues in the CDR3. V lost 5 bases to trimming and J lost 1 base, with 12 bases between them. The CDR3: CASSPGSGSNQPQHF. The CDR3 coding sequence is TGTGCCAGTAGTCCAGGGAGTGGCAGCAATCAGCCCCAGCATTTT.

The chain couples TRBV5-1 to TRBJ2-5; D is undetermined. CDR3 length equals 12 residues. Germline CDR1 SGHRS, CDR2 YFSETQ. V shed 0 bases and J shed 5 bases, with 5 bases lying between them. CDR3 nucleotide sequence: TGCGCCAGCAGCTTGGAAGGGGAGACCCAGTACTTC. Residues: CASSLEGETQYF.

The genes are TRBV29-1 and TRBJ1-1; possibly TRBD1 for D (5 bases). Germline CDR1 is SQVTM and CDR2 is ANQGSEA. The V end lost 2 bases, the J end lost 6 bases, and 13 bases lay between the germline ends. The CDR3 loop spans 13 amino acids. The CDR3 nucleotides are TGCAGCGTTGAAAGCAGGATGGGGGCTGAAGCTTTCTTT. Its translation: CSVESRMGAEAFF.